Listed below are T cell receptor beta chains from one sample, sequenced in a study of blood T cell repertoires in COVID-19. Some clones are missing from TCRdb's copy, which holds only in-frame ones; the method was immunoSEQ multiplex PCR. The data hold around 190,000 clones, with 80% to 90% observed a single time. The sequencing sample was made of peripheral blood. The receptor set was obtained from a man aged 18 to 35 who had recovered from COVID-19. Both conserved end residues are part of each CDR3.

v_call | cdr3_aa
TRBV7-2 | CASSSARGILDTQYF
TRBV12-5 | CASTRRDSYNEQFF
TRBV10-3 | CAISQQTTNEKLFF
TRBV7-2 | CASSKGQASTDTQYF
TRBV18 | CASSARTGGLETQYF
TRBV4-3 | CASSRSGQGYNEQFF
TRBV6-2/TRBV6-3 | CASSQVFYGYTF
TRBV2 | CAGIAGGAGNSPLHF
TRBV7-9 | CASSLSGVMNYGYTF
TRBV29-1 | CSVDTVYEQYF
TRBV19 | CASGENTGRAYGYTF
TRBV7-2 | CASSLLLTKNTEAFF
TRBV5-6 | CASSIWTGVKIAGELFF
TRBV7-2 | CASSQISYGYTF
TRBV14 | CASIGQGNTGELFF
TRBV2 | CASRGYREGDSPLHF
TRBV15 | CATSRESVSSSYEQYF
TRBV7-7 | CASSLVIDRDWRGYTF
TRBV6-6 | CASRDLNTEAFF
TRBV5-4 | CASSPRSATNEKLFF
TRBV5-1 | CASSLDLGQGPYEQYF
TRBV5-1 | CASSSSLEQFF
TRBV21-1 | CASSPLDFHGYTF
TRBV2 | CASRSRGGTPAEAFF
TRBV7-8 | CASSLLANTGELFF
TRBV6-1 | CASSDSSNQPQHF
TRBV7-2 | CASSLRRSRDEQYF
TRBV4-1 | CASSQGTSQETQYF
TRBV19 | CASSIQGLGSGNTIYF
TRBV5-6 | CASSRGQGYEQYF
TRBV3-1/TRBV3-2 | CASSRTVTGNTIYF
TRBV28 | CASSAGIAYGTGELFF
TRBV28 | CASSFRGSGLGNTIYF
TRBV19 | CASTAIAGAGEQYF
TRBV19 | CASRKGQTPSDEQYF
TRBV4-1 | CASSPIGTPIPGAQYF
TRBV11-3 | CASSADIYNEQFF
TRBV6-5 | CASRSGRWAGELFF
TRBV5-1 | CASSFGGGYGYTF
TRBV28 | CASSSPASGRRNEQFF
TRBV11-2 | CASSFGGGGVNEKLFF
TRBV20-1 | CSASEGLAGHFEQYF
TRBV4-1 | CASSQAGTANQPQHF
TRBV10-1 | CATLAGVPYNEQFF
TRBV19 | CASSPGLSYGYTF
TRBV29-1 | CSVEAGGTDTQYF
TRBV6-6 | CASSPLAGGRSGANVLTF
TRBV14 | CASSQDLPGTGELFF
TRBV27 | CASSSTSGGTPLYEQYF
TRBV29-1 | CSVADRAKGNEQFF
TRBV18 | CASSPLPGFGTDTQYF
TRBV9 | CASSSHSGSPTDTQYF
TRBV6-5 | CASRQGSPYEQYF
TRBV9 | CASSVIRDEQFF
TRBV5-4 | CASSLDGRANGELFF
TRBV29-1 | CSVRSGSSDTQYF